The 26 T cell receptor beta chains below were found in one sample sequenced in a study of identical twins. MiXCR, applied by TCRdb to the 5' RACE reads, yields one record per CDR3 protein. Altogether about 890,000 distinct CDR3 sequences are present, around an eighth being singletons, with the ten largest covering around 1.6%. This sample also belongs to another study, concerning yellow fever vaccine responses in identical twins.

The sample consisted of PBMCs. These receptors were taken from a young woman in good health.

In its sample, this clonotype was seen a few times. V usage is TRBV20-1 and J usage is TRBJ2-1; D call uncertain. The CDR3 has 12 amino acids. The V end lost 3 bases, the J end lost 3 bases, and 6 bases lay between the germline ends. Germline CDR1 DFQATT, CDR2 SNEGSKA (reference sequence). The CDR3 loop is CSARVIYNEQFF. For the CDR3, the DNA is TGCAGTGCTAGGGTCATCTACAATGAGCAGTTCTTC.

The J gene is TRBJ2-1, the V gene TRBV19; D not certain. Trimming stripped 4 bases from V and 0 bases from J, with 10 bases between. CDR3 size: 15 residues. Germline V gene data show CDR1 as LNHDA and CDR2 as SQIVND (reference sequence). The CDR3 DNA follows: TGTGCCAGTAGTAATTTTAGGAGCTCCTACAATGAGCAGTTCTTC. This sequence encodes CASSNFRSSYNEQFF.

The V call is TRBV5-6, the J call TRBJ2-7; D is unclear. V lost 4 bases to trimming and J lost 4 bases, with 12 bases between them. This CDR3 is 13 amino acids long. Looked up from germline, CDR1 is SGHDT and CDR2 is YYEEEE. CDR3 coding DNA: TGTGCCAGCAGCCGCCCGCCGGGTTACGAGCAGTACGTC. Amino acids: CASSRPPGYEQYV.

This clonotype appeared a few times. The chain employs TRBV12-3 or TRBV12-4 and TRBJ2-1, with D uncertain. The CDR3 extends over 15 amino acids. Trimming left V 5 bases short and J 2 bases short, with 13 bases between. This CDR3 is CASSSPAEAYNEQFF. DNA of the CDR3: TGTGCCAGCAGTAGTCCCGCCGAGGCCTACAATGAGCAGTTCTTC.

This clonotype was detected many times. This CDR3 is CASSKDRNYGYTF. In nucleotides, the CDR3 is TGTGCCAGCAGTAAGGACAGGAACTATGGCTACACCTTC. The rearrangement uses TRBV12-3 or TRBV12-4 and TRBJ1-2, with 7 bases lining up with TRBD1. Trimming removed 5 bases from V and 2 bases from J; junction bases left unmatched: 2. The length of the CDR3 is 13 residues.

This clonotype was found a few times. This sequence joins TRBV4-2 and TRBJ2-5, with 9 nucleotides matching TRBD1. The trim removed 1 base at V and 3 bases at J, leaving 6 bases unmatched. CDR3 size: 16 residues. CDR1 and CDR2 from the germline V gene are LGHNA and YNFKEQ. CDR3 region: CASSQVPGQGEETQYF. In nucleotides, the CDR3 is TGTGCCAGCAGCCAAGTCCCGGGACAGGGCGAAGAGACCCAGTACTTC.

The rearrangement joins TRBV5-6 to TRBJ2-5, with D possibly being TRBD1 (6 bases). This CDR3 has 14 residues. Germline CDR1 reads SGHDT; CDR2 reads YYEEEE. Trimming stripped 7 bases from V and 4 bases from J, with 17 bases between. The CDR3 DNA reads as TGTGCCAGCCAATCTAGGGGGATGGGAGAGACCCAGTACTTC. Translated, it gives CASQSRGMGETQYF.

This clonotype was seen ten or more times. This chain connects TRBV6-5 to TRBJ1-1; D remains ambiguous. Trimming pared 0 bases from V and 4 bases from J, leaving 9 bases between. Germline loops: CDR1 MNHEY, CDR2 SVGAGI. The CDR3 consists of 14 residues. The CDR3 DNA is TGTGCCAGCAGTTACTCGGGAGGGAGCACTGAAGCTTTCTTT. Amino acids: CASSYSGGSTEAFF.

V gene TRBV10-3 combines with J gene TRBJ1-2, with D possibly being TRBD1 (6 bases). Trimming pared 6 bases from V and 6 bases from J, leaving 17 bases between. This CDR3 is built from 14 residues. Germline CDR1 and CDR2: ENHRY and SYGVKD. Here the CDR3 DNA reads TGTGCCATCAGCCGGACAGCACTGGAAGATGGCTACACCTTC. The encoded protein is CAISRTALEDGYTF.

J is TRBJ2-2 and V is TRBV20-1; 7 nucleotides agree with TRBD2. J was trimmed by 7 bases and V by 6 bases; bases with no gene match: 14. CDR3 length: 15 amino acids. Germline V lookup: CDR1 DFQATT, CDR2 SNEGSKA (reference sequence). The CDR3 coding sequence is TGCAGTGCAACTAGGTCCGGGGGGTTGATCGGGGAGCTGTTTTTT. As protein: CSATRSGGLIGELFF.

This clonotype has just a few counts. The V call is TRBV10-3, the J call TRBJ1-1, with a tentative D call TRBD1 (6 bases). Trimming removed 10 bases at V and 4 bases at J, with 13 bases between. There are 12 residues in the CDR3. Per germline, CDR1 ENHRY and CDR2 SYGVKD. The CDR3 DNA sequence: TGTGCCACACAGGGTCTCGTCACTGAAGCTTTCTTT. Protein sequence: CATQGLVTEAFF.

The V gene is TRBV9, the J gene TRBJ2-5; weak D call: TRBD2 (6 bases). This CDR3 comprises 15 residues. Trimming removed 0 bases from V and 2 bases from J, with 11 bases in between. Per germline, CDR1 SGDLS and CDR2 YYNGEE. CDR3 sequence: CASSVEARGQETQYF. The CDR3 region has the DNA TGTGCCAGCAGCGTAGAAGCCCGGGGGCAAGAGACCCAGTACTTC.

This clonotype was recorded many times. The rearrangement links TRBV12-3 or TRBV12-4 to TRBJ2-1; 9 positions match TRBD1. The CDR3 length is 16 residues. After removal of 3 bases from V and 0 bases from J, the junction contained 3 bases not matched to a gene. CDR3 sequence reads: CASSLTGGRSYNEQFF. The DNA for the CDR3 is TGTGCCAGCAGTTTGACAGGGGGTCGCTCCTACAATGAGCAGTTCTTC.

The rearrangement uses TRBV20-1 and TRBJ2-1, with 8 bases matching TRBD2. V shed 4 bases and J 0 bases; nucleotides not matched to a gene: 26. The CDR3 is made up of 22 amino acids. Germline CDR1 DFQATT, CDR2 SNEGSKA (reference sequence). This chain's CDR3 is CSAIPSPEGGAGGMSSYNEQFF. The CDR3 DNA reads TGCAGTGCTATCCCGTCCCCCGAGGGGGGGGCGGGGGGTATGAGCTCCTACAATGAGCAGTTCTTC.

The chain recombines TRBV5-1 with TRBJ1-6, with TRBD1 as a possible D gene (6 bases). CDR1 and CDR2 (germline): SGHRS, YFSETQ. The CDR3 spans 14 residues. With 4 bases removed from V and 9 bases from J, the gap between germline ends came to 14 bases. In nucleotides, the CDR3 is TGCGCCAGCAGCATGGACAGTTATGGTTCACCCCTCCACTTT. This translates into CASSMDSYGSPLHF.

Concerning this clonotype: It may be a read error: a sequence one base away is much more abundant. The chain carries TRBV10-3 and TRBJ2-1; D is possibly TRBD1 (5 bases). Germline V gene sequence: CDR1 ENHRY, CDR2 SYGVKD. V was trimmed by 5 bases and J by 4 bases, leaving 12 bases between them. The CDR3 has 14 residues. The CDR3 is CAISTAGSYNEQFF. DNA of the CDR3: TGTGCCATCAGTACGGCAGGGTCATACAATGAGCAGTTCTTC.

This clonotype was picked up a small number of times. The rearrangement joins TRBV6-1 to TRBJ1-6; no reliable D call. This CDR3 is 18 amino acids long. Germline CDR1 MNHNS, CDR2 SASEGT. V lost 2 bases and J lost 0, with 14 bases in between. The CDR3 is CASSEPTLGSSYNSPLHF. For the CDR3, the DNA is TGTGCCAGCAGTGAACCGACTCTAGGAAGCTCCTATAATTCACCCCTCCACTTT.

DNA for the CDR3: TGTGCCAGCAGCTACGGGGGAAAGGACAATGAGCAGTTCTTC. Residues: CASSYGGKDNEQFF. The chain carries TRBV7-9 and TRBJ2-1; a weak D match, TRBD2 (6 bases). Germline lookup yields CDR1 SEHNR and CDR2 FQNEAQ (reference sequence). The CDR3 runs 14 residues. Trimming removed 4 bases at V and 5 bases at J, with 12 bases between.

The chain combines TRBV11-2 with TRBJ2-2; either TRBD1 or TRBD2 may supply D (6 bases each). Trimming left V 5 bases short and J 8 bases short, with 24 bases between. From germline, CDR1 is SGHAT and CDR2 FQNNGV. The CDR3 runs to 17 residues. The CDR3 protein is CASSSTPVWGALGELFF. CDR3 coding DNA: TGTGCCAGCAGCAGTACCCCGGTATGGGGGGCTTTGGGGGAGCTGTTTTTT. Complete variable domain (other parts from reference TRBV11-2 and TRBJ2-2): EAGVAQSPRYKIIEKRQSVAFWCNPISGHATLYWYQQILGQGPKLLIQFQNNGVVDDSQLPKDRFSAERLKGVDSTLKIQPAKLEDSAVYLCASSSTPVWGALGELFFGEGSRLTVL.

The V gene is TRBV12-3 or TRBV12-4, the J gene TRBJ2-1, with 8 bases that match TRBD2. The CDR3 spans 18 residues. The J segment lost 3 bases and the V segment lost 4 bases, leaving 14 bases of the junction unmatched. CDR3 amino acids: CASSSPRSAGDHYNEQFF. The DNA for the CDR3 is TGTGCCAGCAGTTCCCCGAGATCAGCGGGGGACCACTACAATGAGCAGTTCTTC.

The chain combines TRBV9 with TRBJ2-3, with D perhaps TRBD1 (5 bases). There are 14 residues in the CDR3. Trimming removed 4 bases from V and 2 bases from J, with 11 bases in between. Germline CDR1 and CDR2: SGDLS and YYNGEE. The CDR3 protein is CASSYRTDTDTQYF. The CDR3 DNA reads as TGTGCCAGCAGCTACAGGACGGACACAGATACGCAGTATTTT.

The rearrangement joins TRBV10-3 to TRBJ2-1, with D possibly TRBD2 on 6 matching bases. Germline V gene data show CDR1 as ENHRY and CDR2 as SYGVKD. This CDR3 has 13 residues. V lost 8 bases and J lost 5, with 13 bases in between. CDR3 DNA: TGTGCCATCCTCTCGCGGGATGACAATGAGCAGTTCTTC. This encodes CAILSRDDNEQFF.

This clonotype was seen a few times. The J gene is TRBJ1-1, the V gene TRBV4-1; 10 positions match TRBD1. CDR3 length: 15 residues. Trimming removed 0 bases from V and 3 bases from J; junction bases left unmatched: 1. Germline V CDR1 and CDR2: MGHRA, YSYEKL. The CDR3 DNA reads as TGCGCCAGCAGCCAAGATGGGACAGGGGACACTGAAGCTTTCTTT. This sequence encodes CASSQDGTGDTEAFF.

The CDR3 bases are TGTGCCAGCAGTTTATTCGGGGGGGCGGGTCAAGAGACCCAGTACTTC. It codes for CASSLFGGAGQETQYF. This chain links TRBV12-3 or TRBV12-4 with TRBJ2-5; 8 nucleotides line up with TRBD2. The CDR3 contains 16 residues. The trim removed 2 bases at V and 2 bases at J, leaving 7 bases unmatched.

This clonotype was seen a few times. The chain is built from TRBV7-9 and TRBJ2-7; TRBD2 matches 7 bases. This CDR3 contains 14 residues. J gave up 5 bases and V 1 base, and 5 bases lay outside the gene matches. CDR1 SEHNR and CDR2 FQNEAQ come from the germline V gene (reference sequence). As DNA, the CDR3 is TGTGCCAGCAGCTTAGGCGCGGGGAGGGACGAGCAGTACGTC. It yields the protein CASSLGAGRDEQYV.

This clonotype has only a few counts. The J gene is TRBJ2-1, the V gene TRBV20-1, with 9 bases matching TRBD2. The CDR3 totals 16 residues. Per the germline V gene, CDR1 is DFQATT and CDR2 is SNEGSKA (reference sequence). V gave up 3 bases and J gave up 0 bases; unmatched junction bases: 6. CDR3 protein: CSARGLAESSYNEQFF. The DNA of the CDR3 is TGCAGTGCTAGGGGACTAGCTGAGAGCTCCTACAATGAGCAGTTCTTC.